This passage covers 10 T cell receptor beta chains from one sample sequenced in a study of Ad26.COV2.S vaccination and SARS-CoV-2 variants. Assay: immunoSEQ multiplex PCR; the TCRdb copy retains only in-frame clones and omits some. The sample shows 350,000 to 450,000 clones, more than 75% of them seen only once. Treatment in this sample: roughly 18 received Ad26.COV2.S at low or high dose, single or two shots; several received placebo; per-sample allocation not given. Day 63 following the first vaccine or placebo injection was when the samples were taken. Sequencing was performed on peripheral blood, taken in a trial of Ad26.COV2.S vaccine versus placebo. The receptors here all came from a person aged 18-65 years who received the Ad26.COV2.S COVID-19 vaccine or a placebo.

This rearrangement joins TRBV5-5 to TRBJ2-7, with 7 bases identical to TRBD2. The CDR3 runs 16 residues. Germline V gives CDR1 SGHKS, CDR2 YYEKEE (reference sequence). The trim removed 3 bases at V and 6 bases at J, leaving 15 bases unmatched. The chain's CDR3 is CASSWVVGGATGEQYF. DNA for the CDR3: TGTGCCAGCAGCTGGGTAGTGGGAGGGGCAACGGGCGAGCAGTACTTC.

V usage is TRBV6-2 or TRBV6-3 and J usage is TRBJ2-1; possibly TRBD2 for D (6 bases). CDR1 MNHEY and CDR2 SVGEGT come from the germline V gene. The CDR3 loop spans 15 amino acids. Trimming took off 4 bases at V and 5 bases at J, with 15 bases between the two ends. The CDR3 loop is CASSSYFGGDNEQFF. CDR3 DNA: TGTGCCAGCAGTTCTTATTTCGGGGGTGACAATGAGCAGTTCTTC.

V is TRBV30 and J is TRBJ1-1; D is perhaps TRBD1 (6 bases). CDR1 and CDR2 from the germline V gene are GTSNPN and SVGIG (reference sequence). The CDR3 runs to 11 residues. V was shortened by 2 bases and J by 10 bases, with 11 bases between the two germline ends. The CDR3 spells CAWSWKGGAFF. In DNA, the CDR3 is TGTGCCTGGAGTTGGAAGGGGGGAGCTTTCTTT.

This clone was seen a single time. CDR3 region: CASSQGTGDFYEQYF. CDR3 coding DNA: TGTGCCAGCAGCCAAGGGACCGGGGACTTCTACGAGCAGTACTTC. The V gene is TRBV3-1 (or the pseudogene TRBV3-2), the J gene TRBJ2-7, with D perhaps matching TRBD2 (6 bases). The CDR3 sequence is 15 residues long. Per germline, CDR1 LGHDT and CDR2 YNNKEL (reference sequence). V was cut by 1 base and J by 3 bases, with 13 bases left in between.

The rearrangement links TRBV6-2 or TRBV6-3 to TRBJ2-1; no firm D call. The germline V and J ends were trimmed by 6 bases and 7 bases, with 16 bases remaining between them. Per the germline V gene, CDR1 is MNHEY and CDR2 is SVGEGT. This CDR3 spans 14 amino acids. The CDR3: CASSAFRTDNEQFF. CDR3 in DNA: TGTGCCAGCAGCGCCTTTAGGACGGATAATGAGCAGTTCTTC.

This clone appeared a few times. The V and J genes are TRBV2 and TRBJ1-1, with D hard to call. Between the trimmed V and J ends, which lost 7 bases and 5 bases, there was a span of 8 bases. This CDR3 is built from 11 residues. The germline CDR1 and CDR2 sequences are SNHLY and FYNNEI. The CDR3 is CASIWVTEAFF. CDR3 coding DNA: TGTGCCAGCATCTGGGTAACTGAAGCTTTCTTT. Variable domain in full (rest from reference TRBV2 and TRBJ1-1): EPEVTQTPSHQVTQMGQEVILRCVPISNHLYFYWYRQILGQKVEFLVSFYNNEISEKSEIFDDQFSVERPDGSNFTLKIRSTKLEDSAMYFCASIWVTEAFFGQGTRLTVV.

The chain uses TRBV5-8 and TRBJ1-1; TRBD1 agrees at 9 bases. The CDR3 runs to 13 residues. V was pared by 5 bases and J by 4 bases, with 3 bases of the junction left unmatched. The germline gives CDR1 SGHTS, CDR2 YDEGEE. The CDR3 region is CASRKTGGTEAFF. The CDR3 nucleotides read TGTGCCAGCAGGAAGACAGGGGGCACTGAAGCTTTCTTT.

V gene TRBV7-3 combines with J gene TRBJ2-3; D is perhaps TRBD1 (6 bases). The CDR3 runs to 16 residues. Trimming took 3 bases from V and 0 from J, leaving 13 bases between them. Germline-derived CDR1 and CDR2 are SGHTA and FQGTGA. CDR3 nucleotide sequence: TGTGCCAGCAGCTTCGTTCGGACAGCTAGCACAGATACGCAGTATTTT. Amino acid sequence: CASSFVRTASTDTQYF.

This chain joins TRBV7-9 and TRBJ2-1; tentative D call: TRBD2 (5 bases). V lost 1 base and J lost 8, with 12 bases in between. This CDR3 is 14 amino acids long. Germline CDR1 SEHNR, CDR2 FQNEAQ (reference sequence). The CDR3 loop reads CASSLDLRGYEQFF. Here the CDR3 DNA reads TGTGCCAGCAGCTTAGATCTGAGAGGGTATGAGCAGTTCTTC. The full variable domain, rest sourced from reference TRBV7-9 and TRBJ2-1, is DTGVSQNPRHKITKRGQNVTFRCDPISEHNRLYWYRQTLGQGPEFLTYFQNEAQLEKSRLLSDRFSAERPKGSFSTLEIQRTEQGDSAMYLCASSLDLRGYEQFFGPGTRLTVL.

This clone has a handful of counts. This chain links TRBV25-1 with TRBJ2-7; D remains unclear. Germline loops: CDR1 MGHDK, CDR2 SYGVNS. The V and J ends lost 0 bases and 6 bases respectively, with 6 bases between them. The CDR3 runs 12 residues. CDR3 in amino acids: CASSEYAGEQYF. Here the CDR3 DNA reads TGTGCCAGCAGTGAATACGCTGGCGAGCAGTACTTC.